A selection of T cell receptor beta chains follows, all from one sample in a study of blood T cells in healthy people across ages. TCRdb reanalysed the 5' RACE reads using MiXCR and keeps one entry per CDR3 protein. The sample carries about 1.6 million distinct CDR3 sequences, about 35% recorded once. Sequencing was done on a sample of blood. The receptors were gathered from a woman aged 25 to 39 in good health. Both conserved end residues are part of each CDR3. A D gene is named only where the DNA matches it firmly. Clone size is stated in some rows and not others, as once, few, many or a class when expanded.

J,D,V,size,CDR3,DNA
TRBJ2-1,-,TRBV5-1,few,CASSGQFF,TGCGCCAGCAGCGGACAGTTCTTC
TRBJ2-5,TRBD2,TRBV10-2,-,CASNLAGLQETQYF,TGCGCCAGCAACTTAGCGGGCCTACAAGAGACCCAGTACTTC
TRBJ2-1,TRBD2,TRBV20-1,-,CSARVAGGVAYNEQFF,TGCAGTGCTAGAGTAGCGGGGGGGGTGGCCTACAATGAGCAGTTCTTC
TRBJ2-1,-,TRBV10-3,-,CAISDGAVSYSEQFF,TGTGCCATCAGTGACGGCGCGGTCTCCTACAGTGAGCAGTTCTTC
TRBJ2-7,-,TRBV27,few,CASSLRRGLNEQYF,TGTGCCAGCAGTTTAAGGAGAGGGCTGAACGAGCAGTACTTC
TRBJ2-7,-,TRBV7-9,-,CASSSVEGINAYEQYF,TGTGCCAGCAGCTCCGTTGAGGGGATCAATGCCTACGAGCAGTACTTC
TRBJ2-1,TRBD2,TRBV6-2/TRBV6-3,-,CASSYSRGFSGSASSYNEQFF,TGTGCCAGCAGTTACTCGAGAGGGTTTAGCGGGAGCGCTAGCTCCTACAATGAGCAGTTCTTC
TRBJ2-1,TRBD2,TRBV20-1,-,CSANTLGLALYNEQFF,TGCAGTGCTAATACCTTGGGACTAGCCCTATACAATGAGCAGTTCTTC
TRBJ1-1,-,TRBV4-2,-,CASSQMGRQIANTEAFF,TGTGCCAGCAGCCAGATGGGCCGCCAGATTGCGAACACTGAAGCTTTCTTT
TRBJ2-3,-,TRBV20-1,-,CSATIQSVKNPQYF,TGCAGTGCCACCATACAGAGTGTCAAAAATCCGCAGTATTTT
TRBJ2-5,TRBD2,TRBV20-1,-,CSASPTGTISETQYF,TGCAGTGCTAGCCCCACCGGGACTATTTCAGAGACCCAGTACTTC
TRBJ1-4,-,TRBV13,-,CASRKRLRVAEKLFF,TGTGCCAGCAGAAAGAGGCTGAGGGTGGCTGAAAAACTGTTTTTT
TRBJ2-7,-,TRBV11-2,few,CASSSVRGYSYEQYF,TGTGCCAGCAGCTCGGTGAGAGGGTACTCCTACGAGCAGTACTTC
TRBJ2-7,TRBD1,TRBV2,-,CASGQGPYEQYF,TGTGCCAGCGGACAGGGCCCCTACGAGCAGTACTTC
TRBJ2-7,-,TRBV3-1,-,CASSQDVWRGSDEQYF,TGTGCCAGCAGCCAAGATGTTTGGCGGGGCTCAGACGAGCAGTACTTC
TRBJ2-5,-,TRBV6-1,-,CASSGRTRSRETQYF,TGTGCCAGCAGCGGTCGGACGCGGTCCAGGGAGACCCAGTACTTC
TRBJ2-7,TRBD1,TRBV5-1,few,CASKRDSTYEQYF,TGCGCCAGCAAAAGGGACAGCACCTACGAGCAGTACTTC
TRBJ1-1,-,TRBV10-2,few,CASSDRVGDTEAFF,TGCGCCAGCAGTGATAGGGTGGGGGACACTGAAGCTTTCTTT
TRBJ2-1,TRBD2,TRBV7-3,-,CASSSRGLAGARDIFGEQFF,TGTGCCAGCAGCTCCAGGGGTCTAGCGGGAGCTAGGGATATATTCGGTGAGCAGTTCTTC
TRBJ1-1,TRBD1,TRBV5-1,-,CASSPGGQYSTGTEAFF,TGCGCCAGCAGCCCCGGGGGACAGTACTCTACCGGCACTGAAGCTTTCTTT
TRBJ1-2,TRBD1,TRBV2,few,CATQGGVYGYTF,TGTGCCACACAGGGGGGAGTCTATGGCTACACCTTC
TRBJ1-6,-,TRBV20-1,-,CSARSLGGSPLHF,TGCAGTGCTAGATCTTTAGGGGGGTCACCCCTCCACTTT
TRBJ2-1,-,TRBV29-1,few,CSCAGPSAEQFF,TGCAGCTGTGCAGGGCCGAGTGCGGAGCAGTTCTTC
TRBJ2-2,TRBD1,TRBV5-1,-,CASSEGQGNTGELFF,TGCGCCAGCAGCGAGGGACAGGGGAACACCGGGGAGCTGTTTTTT
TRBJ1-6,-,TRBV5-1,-,CASSLAPTGQMASPLHF,TGCGCCAGCAGCTTGGCGCCTACTGGACAGATGGCCTCACCCCTCCACTTT
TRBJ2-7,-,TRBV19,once,CASRQNRAHEQYF,TGTGCCAGTAGACAAAACAGAGCCCACGAGCAGTACTTC
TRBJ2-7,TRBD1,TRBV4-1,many,CASSHRGTGAYEQYF,TGCGCCAGCAGCCATCGCGGGACAGGGGCCTACGAGCAGTACTTC
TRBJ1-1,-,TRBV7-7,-,CASSLAASTEAFF,TGTGCCAGCAGCTTAGCCGCTAGCACTGAAGCTTTCTTT
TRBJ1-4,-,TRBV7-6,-,CASSPRALREKLFF,TGTGCCAGCAGCCCCAGGGCTCTTCGGGAAAAACTGTTTTTT
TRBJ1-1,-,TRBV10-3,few,CATLEGRNTEAFF,TGTGCCACCCTCGAGGGGAGGAACACTGAAGCTTTCTTT
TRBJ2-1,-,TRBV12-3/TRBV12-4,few,CASSLAPTRNEQFF,TGTGCCAGCAGTTTAGCTCCGACTCGGAATGAGCAGTTCTTC
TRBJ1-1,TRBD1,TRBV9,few,CASSVRDTGEGVNTEAFF,TGTGCCAGCAGCGTAAGGGATACAGGGGAAGGAGTGAACACTGAAGCTTTCTTT
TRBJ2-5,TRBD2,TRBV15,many,CATSRDGGAVETQYF,TGTGCCACCAGCAGAGACGGGGGGGCCGTAGAGACCCAGTACTTC
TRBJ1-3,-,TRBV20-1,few,CSARDWGSSGNTIYF,TGCAGTGCTAGAGACTGGGGGAGCTCTGGAAACACCATATATTTT
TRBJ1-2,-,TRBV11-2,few,CASSSPRRPEHTF,TGTGCCAGCAGCTCCCCTAGGAGACCGGAGCACACCTTC
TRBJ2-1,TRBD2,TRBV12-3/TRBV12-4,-,CASSAGTSYSEQFF,TGTGCCAGCAGTGCCGGGACTAGCTACAGTGAGCAGTTCTTC
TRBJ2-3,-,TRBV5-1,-,CASGRGTLVFSTDTQYF,TGCGCCAGCGGGCGGGGGACACTAGTCTTTAGCACAGATACGCAGTATTTT
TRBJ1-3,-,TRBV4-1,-,CASSQEGGGFSGNTIYF,TGCGCCAGCAGCCAAGAGGGAGGAGGGTTCTCTGGAAACACCATATATTTT
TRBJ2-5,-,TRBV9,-,CASSASRWDGETQYF,TGTGCCAGCAGCGCATCAAGGTGGGATGGAGAGACCCAGTACTTC
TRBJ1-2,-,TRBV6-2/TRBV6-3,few,CASSYHRASDGYTF,TGTGCCAGCAGTTACCACAGGGCTTCGGATGGCTACACCTTC
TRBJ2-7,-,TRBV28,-,CAGSPPFTQTYERYF,TGTGCCGGCAGTCCACCCTTCACTCAGACCTACGAGCGGTACTTC
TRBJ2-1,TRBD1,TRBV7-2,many,CASSQTGTYNEQFF,TGTGCCAGCAGCCAGACAGGGACCTACAATGAGCAGTTCTTC
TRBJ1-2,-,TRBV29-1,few,CSVDAWGRAAGYTF,TGCAGCGTTGATGCCTGGGGCAGGGCAGCTGGCTACACCTTC
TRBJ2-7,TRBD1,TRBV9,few,CASSASTGDGEEQYF,TGTGCCAGCAGCGCCTCGACAGGGGATGGGGAGGAGCAGTACTTC
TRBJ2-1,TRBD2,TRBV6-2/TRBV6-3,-,CASSWSSGGYNEQFF,TGTGCCAGCAGTTGGTCCAGCGGGGGATACAATGAGCAGTTCTTC
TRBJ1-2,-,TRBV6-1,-,CASSPSRGPHYGYTF,TGTGCCAGCAGTCCCAGTCGGGGGCCCCACTATGGCTACACCTTC
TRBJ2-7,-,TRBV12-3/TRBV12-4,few,CASRPSAGSYEQYF,TGTGCCAGCAGACCTAGCGCGGGGTCCTACGAGCAGTACTTC
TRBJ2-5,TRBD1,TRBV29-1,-,CSDAPETGWGETQYF,TGCAGCGACGCGCCCGAGACAGGGTGGGGGGAGACCCAGTACTTC
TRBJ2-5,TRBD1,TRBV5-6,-,CASSCFGTGYKQYF,TGTGCCAGCAGCTGTTTTGGGACAGGCTACAAGCAGTACTTC
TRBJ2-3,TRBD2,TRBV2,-,CASSPTSGGLGSTDTQYF,TGTGCCAGCAGCCCGACTAGCGGGGGATTGGGTAGCACAGATACGCAGTATTTT
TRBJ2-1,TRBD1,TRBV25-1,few,CASRRGPQGPNNEQFF,TGTGCCAGCAGGAGGGGGCCACAGGGCCCTAACAATGAGCAGTTCTTC
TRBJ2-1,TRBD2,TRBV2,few,CASRARLAGGGNEQFF,TGTGCCAGCAGGGCCCGTCTAGCGGGAGGAGGCAATGAGCAGTTCTTC
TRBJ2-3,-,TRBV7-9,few,CASSMPGKANAETDTQYF,TGTGCCAGCAGCATGCCCGGGAAGGCCAATGCTGAAACAGATACGCAGTATTTT
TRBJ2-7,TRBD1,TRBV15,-,CATSRRQGLKTYEQYF,TGTGCCACCAGCAGAAGACAGGGGTTGAAAACCTACGAGCAGTACTTC
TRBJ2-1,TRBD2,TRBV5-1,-,CASSSGGFEQFF,TGCGCCAGCAGCTCCGGGGGGTTTGAGCAGTTCTTC
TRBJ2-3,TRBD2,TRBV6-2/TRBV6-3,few,CASSLRTSGRVGYF,TGTGCCAGCAGTCTTCGGACTAGCGGGAGAGTGGGGTATTTT
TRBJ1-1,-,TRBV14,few,CASSLQTSVNTEAFF,TGTGCCAGCAGCCTACAGACGTCAGTCAACACTGAAGCTTTCTTT
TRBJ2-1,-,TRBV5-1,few,CASSDVTNTIADLYNEQFF,TGCGCCAGCAGCGACGTGACTAATACGATAGCGGACCTATACAATGAGCAGTTCTTC
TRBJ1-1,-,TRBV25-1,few,CASSGWTANTEAFF,TGTGCCAGCAGTGGCTGGACAGCGAACACTGAAGCTTTCTTT